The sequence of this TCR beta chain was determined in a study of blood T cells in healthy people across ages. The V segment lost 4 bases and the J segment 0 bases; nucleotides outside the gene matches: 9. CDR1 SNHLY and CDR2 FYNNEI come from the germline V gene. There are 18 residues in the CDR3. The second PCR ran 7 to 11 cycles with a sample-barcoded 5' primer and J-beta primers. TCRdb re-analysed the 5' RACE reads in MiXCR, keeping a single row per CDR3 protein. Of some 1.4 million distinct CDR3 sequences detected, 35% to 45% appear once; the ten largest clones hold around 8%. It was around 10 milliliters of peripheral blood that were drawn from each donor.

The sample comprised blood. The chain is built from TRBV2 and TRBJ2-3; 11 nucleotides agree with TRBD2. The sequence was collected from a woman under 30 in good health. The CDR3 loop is CASSVAGTSGTSTDTQYF. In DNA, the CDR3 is TGTGCCAGCAGTGTAGCCGGGACTAGCGGTACTAGCACAGATACGCAGTATTTT.